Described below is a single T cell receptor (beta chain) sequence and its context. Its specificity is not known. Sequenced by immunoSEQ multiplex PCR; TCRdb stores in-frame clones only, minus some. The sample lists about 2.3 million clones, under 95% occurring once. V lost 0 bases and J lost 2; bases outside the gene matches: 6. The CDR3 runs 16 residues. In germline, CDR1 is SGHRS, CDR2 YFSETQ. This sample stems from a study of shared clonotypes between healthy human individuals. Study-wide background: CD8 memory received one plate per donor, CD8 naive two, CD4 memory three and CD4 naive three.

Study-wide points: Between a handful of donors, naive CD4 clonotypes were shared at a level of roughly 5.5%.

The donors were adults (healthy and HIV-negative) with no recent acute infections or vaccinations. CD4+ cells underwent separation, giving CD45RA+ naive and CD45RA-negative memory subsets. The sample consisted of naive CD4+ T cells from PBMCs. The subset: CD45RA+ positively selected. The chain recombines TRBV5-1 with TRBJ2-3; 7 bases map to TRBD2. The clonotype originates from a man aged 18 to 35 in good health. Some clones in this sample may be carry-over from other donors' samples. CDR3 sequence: CASSLVASGPTDTQYF. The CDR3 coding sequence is TGCGCCAGCAGCTTGGTTGCTAGCGGACCCACAGATACGCAGTATTTT.